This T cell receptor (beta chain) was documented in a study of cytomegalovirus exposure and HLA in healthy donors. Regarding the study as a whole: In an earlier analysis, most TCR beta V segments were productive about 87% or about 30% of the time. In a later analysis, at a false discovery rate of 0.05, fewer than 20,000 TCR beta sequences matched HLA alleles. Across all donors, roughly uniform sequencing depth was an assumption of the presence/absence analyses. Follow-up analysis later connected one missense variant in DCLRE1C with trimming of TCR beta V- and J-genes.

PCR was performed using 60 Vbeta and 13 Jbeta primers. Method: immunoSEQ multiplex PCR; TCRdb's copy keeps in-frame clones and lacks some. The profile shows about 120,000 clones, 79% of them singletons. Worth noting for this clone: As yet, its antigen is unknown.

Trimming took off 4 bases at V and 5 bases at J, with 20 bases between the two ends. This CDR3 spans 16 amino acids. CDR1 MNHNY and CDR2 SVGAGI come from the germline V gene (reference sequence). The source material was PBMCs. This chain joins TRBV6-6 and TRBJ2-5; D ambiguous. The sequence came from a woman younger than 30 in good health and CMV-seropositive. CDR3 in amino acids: CASSSPVTWARETQYF. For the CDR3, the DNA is TGTGCCAGCAGTTCCCCTGTCACCTGGGCTCGCGAGACCCAGTACTTC.